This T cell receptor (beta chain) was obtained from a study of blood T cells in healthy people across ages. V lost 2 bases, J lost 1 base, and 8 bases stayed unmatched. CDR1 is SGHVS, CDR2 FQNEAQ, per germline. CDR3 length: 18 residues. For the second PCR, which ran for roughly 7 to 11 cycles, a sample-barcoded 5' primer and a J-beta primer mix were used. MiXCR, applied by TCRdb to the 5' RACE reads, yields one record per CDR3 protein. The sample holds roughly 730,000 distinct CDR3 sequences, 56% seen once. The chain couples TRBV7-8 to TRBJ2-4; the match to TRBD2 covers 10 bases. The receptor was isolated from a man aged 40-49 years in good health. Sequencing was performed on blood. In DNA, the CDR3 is TGTGCCAGCAGCTTATCCAGCGGGGGGGCTCTGGCCAAAAACATTCAGTACTTC. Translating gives CASSLSSGGALAKNIQYF.